This TCR beta chain originates from a study of T cell repertoires in cytomegalovirus infection (dated 2019 in TCRdb). In the study overall: The HLA type of each donor mattered for the analysis, because public TCR beta signatures pointed to carriage of CMV infection along with the matching HLA type. Study-wide conclusions, independent of this receptor: Cumulative frequency of public TCR beta family members discriminated carriers of CMV infection plus the relevant HLA type in this cohort and an independent 352-donor cohort. The ex vivo response was dominated by HLA-C-restricted CMV-specific TCR beta clonotypes, which also provided the single most frequent clonotype in two of eight donors.

Points on this clonotype: Its antigen is unknown. Base qualities are not at hand, and no much larger clone is one base apart.

The trim is 2 bases for V and 6 bases for J, with a gap of 11 bases between the germline ends. From the cysteine up to the phenylalanine, the CDR3 has a length of 13 residues. Just the 39-base CDR3 DNA is kept, in frame starting at base 1. Data came from an Illumina HiSeq 1500. The public reads were reprocessed in TCRdb via fastp at Q25 and MiXCR, keeping in-frame beta chains. Duplicate CDR3 protein sequences are folded into a single record with the most common DNA and genes. The sample table holds roughly 600,000 distinct CDR3 sequences, of which about 24% were seen once. The ten largest clonotypes hold less than 10% of the sample.

This TCR was sampled from a human donor in good health (CMV status not recorded). Some clones in this sample may be carry-over from other donors' samples. Sequenced input: CD8+ T cells from PBMCs. The rearranged segments are TRBV12-3 or TRBV12-4 and TRBJ2-7; the D gene is unclear. The nucleotide sequence reads TGTGCCAGCAGTTTAAGTTCCTCGGCCGAGCAGTACTTC. Its protein reads: CASSLSSSAEQYF.